These 9 T cell receptor beta chains came from one sample sequenced in a study of early T cells in non-severe SARS-CoV-2 infection. One entry per CDR3 protein, called by TCRdb with MiXCR from the 5' RACE reads. Altogether approximately 70,000 distinct CDR3 sequences are present, around 10% being singletons, with the ten largest covering roughly 5.7%. The material was whole blood, obtained at baseline. Receptors were obtained from an adult who was a healthcare worker with PCR-confirmed SARS-CoV-2 infection or an uninfected control (not recorded which).

This clonotype has only a few counts. The CDR3 region is CSAIDRVNTEAFF. The DNA of the CDR3 is TGCAGTGCCATTGACAGGGTGAACACTGAAGCTTTCTTT. V gene TRBV20-1 combines with J gene TRBJ1-1, with 7 bases identical to TRBD1. CDR1 DFQATT and CDR2 SNEGSKA come from the germline V gene (reference sequence). The CDR3 runs 13 residues. J was trimmed by 0 bases and V by 6 bases; bases with no gene match: 4.

This clonotype was picked up many times. The CDR3 DNA is TGCAGCGGATCGGGCAGGCTTCACGACGAGCAGTACTTC. Translated: CSGSGRLHDEQYF. This sequence joins TRBV29-1 and TRBJ2-7; D gene ambiguous. Per germline, CDR1 SQVTM and CDR2 ANQGSEA. Trimming took off 7 bases at V and 5 bases at J, with 18 bases between the two ends. The CDR3 has 13 amino acids.

This clonotype was found a few times. The chain has TRBV18 and TRBJ1-1, with D tentatively TRBD1 (5 bases). This CDR3 has 16 residues. Trimming took 1 base from V and 1 from J, leaving 13 bases between them. Per the germline V gene, CDR1 is KGHSH and CDR2 is LQKENI. The CDR3 region has the DNA TGTGCCAGCTCACCACAATTTGGGGGGAGGAACACTGAAGCTTTCTTT. It encodes CASSPQFGGRNTEAFF.

This clonotype was seen many times. CDR3 nucleotides: TGTGCCAGCAGCTCGCAGGGCGTAGAGACCCAGTACTTC. Translated, it gives CASSSQGVETQYF. The chain is built from TRBV11-2 and TRBJ2-5, with D perhaps TRBD1 (5 bases). This CDR3 contains 13 residues. CDR1 is SGHAT and CDR2 is FQNNGV in the germline V gene. Trimming cost V 4 bases and J 4 bases, with 10 bases left between them.

The chain is built from TRBV21-1 and TRBJ1-4; TRBD1 is the table's D call and was not checked against the DNA. TRBV21-1 is a known pseudogene. This CDR3 is 16 amino acids long. This CDR3 is CASSKRRDSPNEKLFF. The DNA of the CDR3 is TGTGCCAGCAGCAAACGAAGGGACAGTCCTAATGAAAAACTGTTTTTT.

In this sample, this clonotype turned up many times. V usage is TRBV15 and J usage is TRBJ2-5; D may be TRBD1 or TRBD2 (5 bases each). The CDR3 sequence is 15 residues long. Germline values: CDR1 LNHNV, CDR2 YYDKDF (reference sequence). The ends were cut back, 1 base at V and 3 bases at J, with 12 bases in the middle. CDR3 nucleotide sequence: TGTGCCACCAGCAGAGGTGCAGGGACGGAAGAGACCCAGTACTTC. Its translation is CATSRGAGTEETQYF. Full variable domain (rest looked up from reference TRBV15 and TRBJ2-5): DAMVIQNPRYQVTQFGKPVTLSCSQTLNHNVMYWYQQKSSQAPKLLFHYYDKDFNNEADTPDNFQSRRPNTSFCFLDIRSPGLGDTAMYLCATSRGAGTEETQYFGPGTRLLVL.

This clonotype was detected only a few times. This rearrangement joins TRBV6-2 or TRBV6-3 to TRBJ2-3, with TRBD2 as a possible D gene (5 bases). The CDR3 sequence is 14 residues long. The germline V gene encodes CDR1 MNHEY and CDR2 SVGEGT. Trimming took off 4 bases at V and 4 bases at J, with 12 bases between the two ends. The CDR3 coding sequence is TGTGCCAGCAGTTGGGGAGATTCGGCAGATACGCAGTATTTT. Amino acid sequence: CASSWGDSADTQYF.

V usage is TRBV20-1 and J usage is TRBJ1-2, with TRBD1 as a possible D gene (6 bases). V lost 0 bases to trimming and J lost 4 bases, with 12 bases between them. Germline V gene data show CDR1 as DFQATT and CDR2 as SNEGSKA (reference sequence). CDR3 length equals 14 residues. DNA of the CDR3: TGCAGTGCTAGAGAGTGGACAGATATCTATGGCTACACCTTC. As protein: CSAREWTDIYGYTF.

This clonotype was detected ten times or more. The chain carries TRBV20-1 and TRBJ2-7; D remains unclear. This CDR3 region has 15 residues. Between the trimmed V and J ends, which lost 0 bases and 0 bases, there was a span of 12 bases. Germline V lookup: CDR1 DFQATT, CDR2 SNEGSKA (reference sequence). In nucleotides, the CDR3 is TGCAGTGCTAGAGATAGAAGGCCGACCTCCTACGAGCAGTACTTC. It yields the protein CSARDRRPTSYEQYF.